This TCR beta chain is drawn from a study of T-cell memory formation after mild COVID-19. TCRdb re-called the 5' RACE reads with MiXCR, one entry per CDR3 protein. This table has 200,000 or so distinct CDR3 sequences, about a sixth appearing once. This clonotype was observed many times. Material for sequencing was PBMCs or a T cell subset sorted from them (not recorded which). This TCR was recovered from an adult woman who had mild COVID-19 (a few samples of this study predate the infection). Cell type and time point are not known.

DNA of the CDR3: TGTGCCAGCAGAGCACAGGGGGCCAGCAATCAGCCCCAGCATTTT. Translation gives CASRAQGASNQPQHF. The V call is TRBV12-3 or TRBV12-4, the J call TRBJ1-5; 9 positions match TRBD1. V was pared by 6 bases and J by 1 base, with 4 bases of the junction left unmatched. The CDR3 has 15 residues.